Presented here are 6 T cell receptor beta chains from one specimen sequenced in a study of cytomegalovirus exposure and HLA in healthy donors. PCR involved 60 Vbeta and 13 Jbeta primers. Sequenced by immunoSEQ multiplex PCR; TCRdb stores in-frame clones only, minus some. The repertoire holds 60,000 to 80,000 clones, with approximately 79% as singletons. Sequenced sample: PBMCs. The receptors stem from a woman aged 25 to 39 in good health and CMV-seronegative.

The CDR3, as DNA: TGTGCCAGCAGTTACGGAGGGGGCAACTATGGCTACACCTTC. This translates into CASSYGGGNYGYTF. The chain recombines TRBV6-5 with TRBJ1-2, with 7 nucleotides matching TRBD1. This CDR3 comprises 14 residues. The germline gives CDR1 MNHEY, CDR2 SVGAGI. The V segment lost 2 bases and the J segment 2 bases; nucleotides outside the gene matches: 2.

The chain uses TRBV7-2 and TRBJ2-7; 8 nucleotides agree with TRBD1. The CDR3 totals 16 residues. V was pared by 5 bases and J by 4 bases, with 13 bases of the junction left unmatched. Germline lookup yields CDR1 SGHTA and CDR2 FQGNSA. The CDR3 nucleotides are TGTGCCAGCAGCGTTGCAGGGGGCGAGCCACATTACGAGCAGTACTTC. This encodes CASSVAGGEPHYEQYF.

The rearrangement links TRBV28 to TRBJ1-6, with D uncertain. The germline gives CDR1 MDHEN, CDR2 SYDVKM. The CDR3 has 14 residues. V was shortened by 3 bases and J by 11 bases, with 14 bases between the two germline ends. The CDR3 is CASSLEVPYAPLHF. CDR3 in DNA: TGTGCCAGCAGTTTGGAGGTGCCCTACGCACCCCTCCACTTT.

V gene TRBV7-9 combines with J gene TRBJ2-5; 8 bases line up with TRBD1. The germline gives CDR1 SEHNR, CDR2 FQNEAQ (reference sequence). This CDR3 spans 15 amino acids. V shed 6 bases and J 1 base; nucleotides not matched to a gene: 7. Here the CDR3 DNA reads TGTGCCAGCAGTCCGCGGACAGGGCTCCAAGAGACCCAGTACTTC. Its protein product is CASSPRTGLQETQYF. The complete variable domain, with remaining parts taken from reference TRBV7-9 and TRBJ2-5, reads DTGVSQNPRHKITKRGQNVTFRCDPISEHNRLYWYRQTLGQGPEFLTYFQNEAQLEKSRLLSDRFSAERPKGSFSTLEIQRTEQGDSAMYLCASSPRTGLQETQYFGPGTRLLVL.

This clone turned up a few times. This chain links TRBV15 with TRBJ1-3; 9 positions match TRBD1. The CDR3 runs 17 residues. Trimming at V came to 0 bases and at J to 7 bases, leaving 10 bases not matched to a gene. CDR1 LNHNV and CDR2 YYDKDF come from the germline V gene (reference sequence). The CDR3 sequence: CATSRDRNYRGRNTIYF. In nucleotides, the CDR3 is TGTGCCACCAGCAGAGATAGGAATTACAGGGGGCGGAACACCATATATTTT.

V usage is TRBV7-2 and J usage is TRBJ1-2, with 7 bases lining up with TRBD1. CDR1 SGHTA and CDR2 FQGNSA come from the germline V gene. This CDR3 spans 13 amino acids. The V and J ends lost 5 bases and 6 bases, in that order; junction bases with no gene match: 6. The CDR3 DNA follows: TGTGCCAGCAGCCGCGACAGGGTTAATGGCTACACCTTC. It translates to CASSRDRVNGYTF. Looking up the rest from reference TRBV7-2 and TRBJ1-2 gives the full variable domain: GAGVSQSPSNKVTEKGKDVELRCDPISGHTALYWYRQSLGQGLEFLIYFQGNSAPDKSGLPSDRFSAERTGGSVSTLTIQRTQQEDSAVYLCASSRDRVNGYTFGSGTRLTVV.